Below are 14 T cell receptor beta chains sequenced from a single sample in a study of cytomegalovirus exposure and HLA in healthy donors. The study ran its PCR with 60 Vbeta and 13 Jbeta primers. Generated by immunoSEQ multiplex PCR, the TCRdb table keeps only in-frame clones and is missing some. The top ten hold approximately 10% of the sample, which has around 120,000 clones, approximately 80% seen once. The sample taken for sequencing was PBMCs. Receptors originate from a male donor in good health and CMV-seropositive.

This clone was seen more than once but under ten times. The CDR3 protein is CASSLNMGAQNTGELFF. The DNA for the CDR3 is TGTGCCAGCAGCTTAAACATGGGGGCGCAGAACACCGGGGAGCTGTTTTTT. The chain employs TRBV7-9 and TRBJ2-2; TRBD1 is a possible D gene (6 bases). Trimming took off 2 bases at V and 1 base at J, with 14 bases between the two ends. The CDR3 is 17 amino acids. Germline V lookup: CDR1 SEHNR, CDR2 FQNEAQ (reference sequence).

The chain employs TRBV5-6 and TRBJ2-7; the match to TRBD2 covers 8 bases. V lost 2 bases and J lost 6; bases outside the gene matches: 10. The CDR3 spans 15 residues. Looked up from germline, CDR1 is SGHDT and CDR2 is YYEEEE. In DNA form, the CDR3 reads TGTGCCAGCAGCTTAATGTCTAGCGGGCCGTTCGAGCAGTACTTC. This codes for CASSLMSSGPFEQYF.

The chain links TRBV2 to TRBJ2-1; 8 positions match TRBD2. Trimming took 0 bases from V and 4 from J; bases not matched to a gene: 8. The CDR3 totals 17 residues. The germline V gene encodes CDR1 SNHLY and CDR2 FYNNEI. The CDR3 sequence is CASSEAPTGGSYNEQFF. CDR3 sequence (DNA): TGTGCCAGCAGTGAAGCGCCAACGGGAGGGTCATACAATGAGCAGTTCTTC. The complete variable domain, with remaining parts taken from reference TRBV2 and TRBJ2-1, reads EPEVTQTPSHQVTQMGQEVILRCVPISNHLYFYWYRQILGQKVEFLVSFYNNEISEKSEIFDDQFSVERPDGSNFTLKIRSTKLEDSAMYFCASSEAPTGGSYNEQFFGPGTRLTVL.

V and J are TRBV4-3 and TRBJ2-3; 7 bases map to TRBD2. CDR1 and CDR2 from the germline V gene are LGHNA and YSLEER. The CDR3 has 17 amino acids. V gave up 0 bases and J gave up 4 bases; unmatched junction bases: 10. The DNA for the CDR3 is TGCGCCAGCAGCCAAGATCTCGGGAGCGGGAACCCAGATACGCAGTATTTT. This gives the protein CASSQDLGSGNPDTQYF.

The chain's CDR3 is CASSEEAETQYF. Written as DNA, the CDR3 is TGTGCCAGCAGCGAAGAAGCGGAGACCCAGTACTTC. This chain links TRBV5-4 with TRBJ2-5; D is unclear. The V and J ends lost 4 bases and 5 bases respectively, with 9 bases between them. CDR1 and CDR2 (germline): SGHNT, YYREEE (reference sequence). This CDR3 is 12 amino acids long.

This chain uses TRBV4-3 with TRBJ1-1; possibly TRBD1 for D (6 bases). There are 16 residues in the CDR3. V was shortened by 0 bases and J by 3 bases, with 14 bases between the two germline ends. CDR1 and CDR2 (germline): LGHNA, YSLEER. The DNA for the CDR3 is TGCGCCAGCAGCCAAGAAACAGGGTGGTTGGACACTGAAGCTTTCTTT. Translated: CASSQETGWLDTEAFF.

V usage is TRBV11-3 and J usage is TRBJ2-1; D is possibly TRBD2 (6 bases). Looked up from germline, CDR1 is SGHNT and CDR2 is YENEEA. CDR3 length equals 14 residues. Trimming left V 2 bases short and J 8 bases short, with 13 bases between. CDR3: CASSLSSGLDEQFF. The DNA of the CDR3 is TGTGCCAGCAGCTTAAGTTCGGGACTCGATGAGCAGTTCTTC.

This chain links TRBV7-2 with TRBJ1-1; no clear D gene. The CDR3 runs 14 residues. The V gene lost 3 bases and the J gene lost 1 base, with 9 bases spanning the gap. CDR1 SGHTA and CDR2 FQGNSA come from the germline V gene. CDR3 region: CASSFASTNTEAFF. CDR3 in DNA: TGTGCCAGCAGCTTTGCCTCTACGAACACTGAAGCTTTCTTT.

To note about this clone: The sample carries other DNA sequences with the same CDR3. This chain links TRBV9 with TRBJ2-2, with D hard to call. Trimming removed 5 bases from V and 1 base from J, with 12 bases in between. The CDR3 spans 15 residues. The germline gives CDR1 SGDLS, CDR2 YYNGEE. The CDR3 loop reads CASSLQPMNTGELFF. The CDR3 DNA is TGTGCCAGCAGTCTACAGCCTATGAACACCGGGGAGCTGTTTTTT.

The DNA of the CDR3 is TGTGCCAGTAGTTCACCGGCGGGGAAGTTCTTC. Translated: CASSSPAGKFF. This sequence joins TRBV19 and TRBJ2-1; tentatively, D is TRBD2 (6 bases). This CDR3 spans 11 amino acids. CDR1 and CDR2 (germline): LNHDA, SQIVND (reference sequence). Trimming took off 5 bases at V and 14 bases at J, with 13 bases between the two ends.

This clone was counted between two and nine times. The gene calls are TRBV11-2 and TRBJ2-3; TRBD2 matches 10 bases. The germline gives CDR1 SGHAT, CDR2 FQNNGV. V dropped 1 base and J dropped 3; count of bases not matched to a gene: 7. The CDR3 extends over 17 amino acids. CDR3 nucleotide sequence: TGTGCCAGCAGCTTAGGGCCTAGCGGGAGTGCAACAGATACGCAGTATTTT. Its protein is CASSLGPSGSATDTQYF.

This chain uses TRBV13 with TRBJ2-1; a possible D gene is TRBD2 (6 bases). The CDR3 is 12 residues long. The germline CDR1 and CDR2 sequences are PRHDT and FYEKMQ (reference sequence). V gave up 5 bases and J gave up 13 bases, with 15 bases separating them. The CDR3 here is CASSARESHQFF. The CDR3, as DNA: TGTGCCAGCAGCGCCCGGGAGTCCCATCAGTTCTTC.

The rearrangement uses TRBV4-3 and TRBJ1-5, with D unresolved. Trimming stripped 4 bases from V and 0 bases from J, with 13 bases between. The germline V gene encodes CDR1 LGHNA and CDR2 YSLEER. This CDR3 is 16 amino acids long. CDR3 amino acids: CASSLSWRDSNQPQHF. CDR3 nucleotides: TGCGCCAGCAGCCTGAGTTGGAGGGATAGCAATCAGCCCCAGCATTTT.

The CDR3 reads CASGWAGGYEQYF. The CDR3 DNA reads TGTGCCAGCGGGTGGGCGGGAGGGTACGAGCAGTACTTC. The V gene is TRBV2, the J gene TRBJ2-7; 9 nucleotides agree with TRBD2. Unmatched junction bases numbered 6, after V lost 8 bases and J lost 4 bases. Germline CDR1 is SNHLY and CDR2 is FYNNEI. The CDR3 has 13 amino acids.